The rows below give T cell receptor beta chains drawn from one sample of a study of OX40 agonist ivuxolimab in advanced cancers. Method: immunoSEQ multiplex PCR; TCRdb's copy keeps in-frame clones and lacks some. In the table there are about 51,000 clones, 88% of which are singletons. Sequenced material: CD4+ or CD8+ T cells sorted from blood, taken in a trial of the OX40 agonist ivuxolimab. The origin of the receptors is an adult with an advanced solid tumor such as melanoma, head and neck, liver or kidney cancer. Each CDR3 is given with its conserved first and last residue. Each record gives: V gene, D gene, clone size, J gene, CDR3 protein, CDR3 DNA. D genes are given only for firm matches. Clone size is given for some rows only: seen once, a few or many times, or a class if the clone is expanded.

TRBV18	TRBD2	NA	TRBJ2-5	CASSPPLAVQETQYF	TGTGCCAGCTCACCACCTCTAGCGGTTCAAGAGACCCAGTACTTC
TRBV2	TRBD1	NA	TRBJ2-7	CASMETSGQSYEQYF	TGTGCCAGCATGGAGACCTCGGGACAGTCCTACGAGCAGTACTTC
TRBV7-9	TRBD1	once	TRBJ2-7	CASSPGQGIYEQYF	TGTGCCAGCAGCCCCGGACAGGGGATCTACGAGCAGTACTTC
TRBV18	NA	NA	TRBJ1-5	CASSPLGGEQPQHF	TGTGCCAGCTCACCACTGGGGGGCGAGCAGCCCCAGCATTTT
TRBV5-4	NA	NA	TRBJ2-3	CASSWDFTDTQYF	TGTGCCAGCAGCTGGGACTTTACAGATACGCAGTATTTT
TRBV5-1	NA	NA	TRBJ2-3	CASSVDYTDTQYF	TGCGCCAGCAGCGTGGATTACACAGATACGCAGTATTTT
TRBV6-1	NA	NA	TRBJ2-7	CASTMSQGIYEQYF	TGTGCCAGCACGATGTCCCAGGGGATCTACGAGCAGTACTTC
TRBV20-1	NA	NA	TRBJ1-2	CSAPGYYGYTF	TGCAGTGCTCCCGGATACTATGGCTACACCTTC
TRBV7-9	TRBD2	NA	TRBJ2-1	CASSLARGGGVLTYNEQFF	TGTGCCAGCAGCTTAGCCCGAGGTGGGGGGGTCTTAACCTACAATGAGCAGTTCTTC
TRBV4-2	NA	NA	TRBJ1-5	CASSQDPRVGNQPQHF	TGTGCCAGCAGCCAAGATCCCCGGGTCGGGAATCAGCCCCAGCATTTT
TRBV7-9	NA	few	TRBJ2-2	CASSLRTQLNTGELFF	TGTGCCAGCAGCTTAAGGACACAACTGAACACCGGGGAGCTGTTTTTT
TRBV30	NA	NA	TRBJ1-1	CAWSVTQANTEAFF	TGTGCCTGGAGTGTAACTCAGGCAAACACTGAAGCTTTCTTT
TRBV27	NA	NA	TRBJ2-2	CASSPSGTGELFF	TGTGCCAGCAGTCCTTCTGGCACCGGGGAGCTGTTTTTT